Listed here are 14 T cell receptor beta chains from one sample, sequenced in a study of radiation and T cells in renal cell carcinoma. Described time point: blood 4 weeks post-SBRT, at nephrectomy. As to treatment: 15 Gy SBRT to primary tumor, nephrectomy 4 weeks later. Sequencing used immunoSEQ multiplex PCR; TCRdb keeps in-frame clones, though not all of them. The sample includes some 46,000 clones, nearly 85% of them seen just once. Sequenced here: blood, sampled from a patient whose treatment included radiotherapy and nephrectomy. The receptors shown here come from a woman aged 70 to 79 with renal cell carcinoma.

The chain has TRBV5-4 and TRBJ2-3, with 9 nucleotides matching TRBD2. J lost 0 bases, V lost 0 bases, and 5 bases had no gene match. This CDR3 contains 17 residues. Germline CDR1 and CDR2: SGHNT and YYREEE (reference sequence). The CDR3, as DNA: TGTGCCAGCAGCTTGGTATTGACTAGCGGAAGCACAGATACGCAGTATTTT. Its translation: CASSLVLTSGSTDTQYF. Looking up the rest from reference TRBV5-4 and TRBJ2-3 gives the full variable domain: ETGVTQSPTHLIKTRGQQVTLRCSSQSGHNTVSWYQQALGQGPQFIFQYYREEENGRGNFPPRFSGLQFPNYSSELNVNALELDDSALYLCASSLVLTSGSTDTQYFGPGTRLTVL.

Comments on this clone: The sample contains more than one DNA sequence encoding this CDR3. The chain combines TRBV28 with TRBJ1-2, with unresolved D. Between the trimmed V and J ends, which lost 5 bases and 2 bases, there was a span of 9 bases. Germline V gene lookup returns CDR1 MDHEN and CDR2 SYDVKM. This CDR3 is 13 amino acids long. The CDR3 loop reads CASSLTGNYGYTF. Here the CDR3 DNA reads TGTGCCAGCAGTCTCACCGGGAACTATGGCTACACCTTC.

This clone was seen once. The chain carries TRBV4-1 and TRBJ2-3; D assignment may be TRBD1 or TRBD2 (5 bases each). V lost 2 bases to trimming and J lost 1 base, with 16 bases between them. CDR1 and CDR2 from the germline V gene are MGHRA and YSYEKL. The CDR3 is made up of 17 amino acids. The CDR3 protein is CASSQPTGRRGTDTQYF. The DNA for the CDR3 is TGCGCCAGCAGCCAACCAACGGGACGACGAGGCACAGATACGCAGTATTTT.

This chain joins TRBV5-1 and TRBJ1-3, with D maybe TRBD1 (6 bases). V was shortened by 0 bases and J by 0 bases, with 10 bases between the two germline ends. The germline CDR1 and CDR2 sequences are SGHRS and YFSETQ. The CDR3 sequence is 16 residues long. CDR3 sequence (DNA): TGCGCCAGCAGCTTGGCAGGGGCTTCCTCTGGAAACACCATATATTTT. It yields the protein CASSLAGASSGNTIYF.

For this clone: At one of its ends the junction is not consistent with the germline gene, which may arise from a read error. V and J are TRBV4-2 and TRBJ1-3; TRBD1 might be the D (5 bases). The CDR3 loop spans 17 amino acids. Germline CDR1 LGHNA, CDR2 YNFKEQ. The CDR3 region has the DNA TGTGCCAGCAGACAAGGATTAACAGGATGGGCGGGAAACACCATATATTTT. This encodes CASRQGLTGWAGNTIYF.

This chain links TRBV11-2 with TRBJ1-6, with D uncertain. This CDR3 is built from 14 residues. Trimming took off 0 bases at V and 6 bases at J, with 6 bases between the two ends. Germline assignment: CDR1 SGHAT and CDR2 FQNNGV. In DNA, the CDR3 is TGTGCCAGCAGCTTAGACCCACTTAATTCACCCCTCCACTTT. Its protein product is CASSLDPLNSPLHF.

CDR3 in amino acids: CASSSAAGTEAFF. The CDR3 DNA reads as TGCGCCAGCAGCTCGGCCGCAGGCACTGAAGCTTTCTTT. The chain links TRBV5-1 to TRBJ1-1, with D unresolved. CDR1 SGHRS and CDR2 YFSETQ come from the germline V gene. The CDR3 extends over 13 amino acids. V lost 3 bases to trimming and J lost 4 bases, with 10 bases between them. The full variable domain, rest sourced from reference TRBV5-1 and TRBJ1-1, is KAGVTQTPRYLIKTRGQQVTLSCSPISGHRSVSWYQQTPGQGLQFLFEYFSETQRNKGNFPGRFSGRQFSNSRSEMNVSTLELGDSALYLCASSSAAGTEAFFGQGTRLTVV.

This rearrangement joins TRBV10-3 to TRBJ2-3; D perhaps matches TRBD1 (5 bases). Germline V lookup: CDR1 ENHRY, CDR2 SYGVKD. V was shortened by 0 bases and J by 0 bases, with 7 bases between the two germline ends. CDR3 length: 15 residues. The CDR3 DNA is TGTGCCATCAGTGAGTCGACAGCAAGCACAGATACGCAGTATTTT. It translates to CAISESTASTDTQYF.

V is TRBV5-1 and J is TRBJ1-1; no firm D call. Trimming pared 0 bases from V and 0 bases from J, leaving 15 bases between. CDR1 and CDR2 from the germline V gene are SGHRS and YFSETQ. The CDR3 spans 17 residues. CDR3 DNA sequence: TGCGCCAGCAGCTTGGGCGGGGATCGAGGCATGAACACTGAAGCTTTCTTT. Protein sequence: CASSLGGDRGMNTEAFF.

The V call is TRBV7-3, the J call TRBJ2-2, with 7 bases identical to TRBD2. Germline assignment: CDR1 SGHTA and CDR2 FQGTGA. V was pared by 1 base and J by 7 bases, with 9 bases of the junction left unmatched. The CDR3 totals 16 residues. In DNA, the CDR3 is TGTGCCAGCAGCTTAATTAGCGGGCCGGGTATCGGGGAGCTGTTTTTT. It yields the protein CASSLISGPGIGELFF.

This clone was recorded a few times. The chain uses TRBV4-1 and TRBJ1-1, with 7 bases fitting TRBD1. J was trimmed by 2 bases and V by 5 bases; bases with no gene match: 8. This CDR3 is 15 amino acids long. In germline, CDR1 is MGHRA, CDR2 YSYEKL. The CDR3 DNA reads TGCGCCAGCAGCACCTCTCGACAGGGCAACACTGAAGCTTTCTTT. This sequence encodes CASSTSRQGNTEAFF.

The chain combines TRBV2 with TRBJ2-3, with 9 bases fitting TRBD2. Per the germline V gene, CDR1 is SNHLY and CDR2 is FYNNEI. The CDR3 spans 16 residues. V was clipped by 4 bases and J by 0 bases; unmatched bases: 5. The CDR3 loop is CASSGGTSSSTDTQYF. As DNA, the CDR3 is TGTGCCAGCAGTGGTGGGACTAGCTCTAGCACAGATACGCAGTATTTT.

The rearrangement uses TRBV5-4 and TRBJ2-3; TRBD2 aligns across 9 bases. The CDR3 spans 16 residues. The V gene's germline CDR1 is SGHNT and CDR2 YYREEE (reference sequence). V shed 0 bases and J 3 bases; nucleotides not matched to a gene: 5. The chain's CDR3 is CASSLDAGGPTDTQYF. The CDR3 DNA is TGTGCCAGCAGCTTGGACGCGGGAGGGCCTACAGATACGCAGTATTTT.

The J gene is TRBJ2-4, the V gene TRBV4-2, with D possibly being TRBD2 (7 bases). Germline assignment: CDR1 LGHNA and CDR2 YNFKEQ. CDR3 length equals 17 residues. Trimming left V 0 bases short and J 2 bases short, with 14 bases between. CDR3 sequence reads: CASSQDIGGASKNIQYF. The CDR3 DNA follows: TGTGCCAGCAGCCAAGATATAGGGGGGGCTTCCAAAAACATTCAGTACTTC.